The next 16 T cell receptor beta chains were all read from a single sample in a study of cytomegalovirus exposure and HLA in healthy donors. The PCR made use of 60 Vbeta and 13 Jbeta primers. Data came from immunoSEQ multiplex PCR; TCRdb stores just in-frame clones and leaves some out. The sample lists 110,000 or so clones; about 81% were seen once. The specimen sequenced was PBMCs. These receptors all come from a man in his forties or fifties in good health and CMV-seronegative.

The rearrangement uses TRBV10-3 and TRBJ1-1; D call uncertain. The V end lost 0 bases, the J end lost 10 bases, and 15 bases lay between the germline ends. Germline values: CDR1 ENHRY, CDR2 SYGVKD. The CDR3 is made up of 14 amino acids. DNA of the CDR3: TGTGCCATCAGTGAGTCGGACGGGGTCGGTTCAGCTTTCTTT. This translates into CAISESDGVGSAFF.

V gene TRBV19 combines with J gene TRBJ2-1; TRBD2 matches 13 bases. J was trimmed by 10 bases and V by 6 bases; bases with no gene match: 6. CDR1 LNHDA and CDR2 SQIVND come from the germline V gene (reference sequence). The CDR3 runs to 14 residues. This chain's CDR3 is CASSGLAGVTEQFF. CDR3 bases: TGTGCCAGTAGCGGACTAGCGGGAGTAACGGAGCAGTTCTTC.

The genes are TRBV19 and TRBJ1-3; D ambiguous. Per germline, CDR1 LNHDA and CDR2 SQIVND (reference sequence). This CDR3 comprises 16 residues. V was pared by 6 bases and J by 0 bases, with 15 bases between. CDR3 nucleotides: TGTGCCAGTAGGTCCGGGGTACTCGACTCTGGAAACACCATATATTTT. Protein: CASRSGVLDSGNTIYF.

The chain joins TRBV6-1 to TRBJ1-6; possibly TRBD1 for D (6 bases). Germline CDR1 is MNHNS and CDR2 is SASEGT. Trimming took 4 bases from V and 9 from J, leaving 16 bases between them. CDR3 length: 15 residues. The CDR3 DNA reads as TGTGCCAGCAGTGGAAGAACAGGGACGAGTTCACCCCTCCACTTT. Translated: CASSGRTGTSSPLHF.

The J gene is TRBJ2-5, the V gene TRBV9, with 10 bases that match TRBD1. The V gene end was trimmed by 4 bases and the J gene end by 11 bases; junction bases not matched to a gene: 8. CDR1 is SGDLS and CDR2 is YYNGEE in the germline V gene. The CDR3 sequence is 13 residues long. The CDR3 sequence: CASSPRDRGEQYF. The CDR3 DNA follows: TGTGCCAGCAGCCCCCGGGACAGGGGAGAGCAGTACTTC.

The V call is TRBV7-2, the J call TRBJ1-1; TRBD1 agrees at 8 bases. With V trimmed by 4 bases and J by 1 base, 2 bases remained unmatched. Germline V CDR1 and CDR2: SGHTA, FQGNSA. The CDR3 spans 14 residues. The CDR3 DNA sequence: TGTGCCAGCAGCTCACAGGGGGGGAACACTGAAGCTTTCTTT. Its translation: CASSSQGGNTEAFF.

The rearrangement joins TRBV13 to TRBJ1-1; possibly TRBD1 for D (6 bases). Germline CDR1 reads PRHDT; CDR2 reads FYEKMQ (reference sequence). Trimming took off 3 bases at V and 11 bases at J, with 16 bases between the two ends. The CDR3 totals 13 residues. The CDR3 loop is CASSLGAERSAFF. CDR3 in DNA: TGTGCCAGCAGCTTGGGGGCCGAAAGGAGCGCTTTCTTT. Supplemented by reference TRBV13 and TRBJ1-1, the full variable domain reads AAGVIQSPRHLIKEKRETATLKCYPIPRHDTVYWYQQGPGQDPQFLISFYEKMQSDKGSIPDRFSAQQFSDYHSELNMSSLELGDSALYFCASSLGAERSAFFGQGTRLTVV.

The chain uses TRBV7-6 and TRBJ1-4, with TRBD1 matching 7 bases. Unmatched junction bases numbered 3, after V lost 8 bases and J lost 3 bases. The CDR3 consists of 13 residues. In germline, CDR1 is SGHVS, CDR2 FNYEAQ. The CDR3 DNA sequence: TGTGCCAGCGGGGACAGTCCTAATGAAAAACTGTTTTTT. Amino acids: CASGDSPNEKLFF.

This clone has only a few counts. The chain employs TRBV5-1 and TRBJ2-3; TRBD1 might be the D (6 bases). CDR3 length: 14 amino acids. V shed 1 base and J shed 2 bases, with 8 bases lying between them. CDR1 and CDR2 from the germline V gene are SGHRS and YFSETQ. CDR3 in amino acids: CASSLTGFTDTQYF. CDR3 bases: TGCGCCAGCAGCTTGACAGGGTTCACAGATACGCAGTATTTT.

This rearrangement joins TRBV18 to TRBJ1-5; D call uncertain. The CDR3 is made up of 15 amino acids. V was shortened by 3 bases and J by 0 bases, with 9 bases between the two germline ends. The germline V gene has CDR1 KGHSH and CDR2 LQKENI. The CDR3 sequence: CASSPSAYSNQPQHF. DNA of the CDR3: TGTGCCAGCTCACCTTCAGCGTATAGCAATCAGCCCCAGCATTTT.

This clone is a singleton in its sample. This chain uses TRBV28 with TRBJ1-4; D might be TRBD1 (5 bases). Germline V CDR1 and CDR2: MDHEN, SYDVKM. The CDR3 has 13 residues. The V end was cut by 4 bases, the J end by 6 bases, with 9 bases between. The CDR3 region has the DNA TGTGCCAGCAGTTACCAGGGATATGAAAAACTGTTTTTT. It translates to CASSYQGYEKLFF.

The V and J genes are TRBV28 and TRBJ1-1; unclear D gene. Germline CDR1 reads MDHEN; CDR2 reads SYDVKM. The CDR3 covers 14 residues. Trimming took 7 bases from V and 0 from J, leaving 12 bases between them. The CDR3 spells CASTPLRVNTEAFF. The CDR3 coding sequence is TGTGCCAGCACCCCCCTACGGGTGAACACTGAAGCTTTCTTT.

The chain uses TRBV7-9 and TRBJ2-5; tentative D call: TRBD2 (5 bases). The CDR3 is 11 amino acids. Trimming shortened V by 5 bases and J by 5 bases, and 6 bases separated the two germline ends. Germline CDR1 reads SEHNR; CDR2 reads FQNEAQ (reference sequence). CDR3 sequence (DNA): TGTGCCAGCAGCCAGCGGGAGACCCAGTACTTC. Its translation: CASSQRETQYF. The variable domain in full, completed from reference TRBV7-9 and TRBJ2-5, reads DTGVSQNPRHKITKRGQNVTFRCDPISEHNRLYWYRQTLGQGPEFLTYFQNEAQLEKSRLLSDRFSAERPKGSFSTLEIQRTEQGDSAMYLCASSQRETQYFGPGTRLLVL.

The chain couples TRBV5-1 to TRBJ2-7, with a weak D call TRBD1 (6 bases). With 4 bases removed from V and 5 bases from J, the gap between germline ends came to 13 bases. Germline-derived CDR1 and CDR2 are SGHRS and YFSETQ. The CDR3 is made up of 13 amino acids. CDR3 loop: CASSTDRPHEQYF. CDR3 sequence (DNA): TGCGCCAGCAGCACCGACAGGCCCCACGAGCAGTACTTC.

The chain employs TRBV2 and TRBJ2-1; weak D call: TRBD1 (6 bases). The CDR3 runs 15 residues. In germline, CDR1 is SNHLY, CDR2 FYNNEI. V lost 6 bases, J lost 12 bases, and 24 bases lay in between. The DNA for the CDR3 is TGTGCCAGCAGAGCCGGGACAACTACCCCCCTGGCGCAGTTCTTC. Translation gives CASRAGTTTPLAQFF.

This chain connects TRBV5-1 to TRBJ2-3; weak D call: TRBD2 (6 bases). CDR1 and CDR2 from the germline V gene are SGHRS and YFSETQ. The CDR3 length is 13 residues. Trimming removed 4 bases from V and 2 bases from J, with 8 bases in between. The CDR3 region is CASSGGTTDTQYF. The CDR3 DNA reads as TGCGCCAGCAGCGGCGGGACCACAGATACGCAGTATTTT.